A selection of T cell receptor beta chains follows, all from one sample in a study of T cell changes during pregnancy in multiple sclerosis. TCRdb's table, derived via immunoSEQ multiplex PCR, lists solely in-frame clones and lacks some. The sample yields some 96,000 clones, around 93% seen once. The specimen was peripheral blood, collected after pregnancy. These receptors all stem from a female donor with multiple sclerosis, enrolled in a pregnancy study. Each CDR3 is given without its conserved first and last residue.

>TRBJ2-3|TRBV29-1
SVQMLIGADTQY
>TRBJ1-3|TRBV30
AWRTGPGNTIY
>TRBJ2-1|TRBV27
ASSRGREQF
>TRBJ2-1|TRBV5-1
ASSLTTSGSSYNEQF
>TRBJ2-1|TRBV5-1
ATSPGTGRFNEQF
>TRBJ1-3|TRBV5-1
ASRPDRYSGNTIY
>TRBJ1-1|TRBV7-9
ASSFYSNTEAF
>TRBJ1-5|TRBV5-1
ASSETGGEQPQH
>TRBJ2-1|TRBV28
ASSPGLAEVNEQF
>TRBJ1-1|TRBV15
ATSRDREANTEAF
>TRBJ1-2|TRBV7-2
ASSLWGVYGYT
>TRBJ1-1|TRBV4-2
ASSPLTKGGNEAF